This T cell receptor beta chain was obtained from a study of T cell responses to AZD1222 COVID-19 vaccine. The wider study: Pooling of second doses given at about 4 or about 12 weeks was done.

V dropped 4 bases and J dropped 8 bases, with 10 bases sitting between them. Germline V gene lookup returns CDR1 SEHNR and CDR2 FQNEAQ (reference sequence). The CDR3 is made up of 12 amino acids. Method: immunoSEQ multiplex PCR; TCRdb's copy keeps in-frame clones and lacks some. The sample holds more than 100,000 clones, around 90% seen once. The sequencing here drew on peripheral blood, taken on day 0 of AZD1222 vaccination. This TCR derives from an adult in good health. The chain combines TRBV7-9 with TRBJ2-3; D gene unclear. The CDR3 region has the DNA TGTGCCAGCAGCTCGGCAATGAGTACGCAGTATTTT. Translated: CASSSAMSTQYF.